The entry below gives a single TCR beta chain sequence along with its context. This may stem from a read error, because a much larger clone lies one nucleotide away. Likely a read error: the CDR3 ends without its conserved phenylalanine or tryptophan. These data are taken from a study of spatial heterogeneity in lung cancer. TCRdb processed the 5' RACE reads anew with MiXCR; each CDR3 protein has one entry. The repertoire includes 40,000 to 45,000 distinct CDR3 sequences, approximately 7% of them detected once, and 43% sits in the top ten. CDR1 and CDR2 from the germline V gene are SGHAT and FQNNGV. The CDR3 is 12 amino acids. Trimming left V 3 bases short and J 3 bases short, with 4 bases between. Time point in this sample: sample taken at primary tumor resection. TCRs were sequenced from unsorted whole RNA of tumor, nontumor lung or PBMC.

The origin of this receptor is a female donor with early-stage non-small cell lung cancer. This rearrangement joins TRBV11-2 to TRBJ2-3; D is unclear. The sequences come from PBMCs, collected at surgery. The CDR3 reads CASSLTTDTQYL. The CDR3 DNA reads as TGTGCCAGCAGCTTGACGACAGATACGCAGTATCTT.